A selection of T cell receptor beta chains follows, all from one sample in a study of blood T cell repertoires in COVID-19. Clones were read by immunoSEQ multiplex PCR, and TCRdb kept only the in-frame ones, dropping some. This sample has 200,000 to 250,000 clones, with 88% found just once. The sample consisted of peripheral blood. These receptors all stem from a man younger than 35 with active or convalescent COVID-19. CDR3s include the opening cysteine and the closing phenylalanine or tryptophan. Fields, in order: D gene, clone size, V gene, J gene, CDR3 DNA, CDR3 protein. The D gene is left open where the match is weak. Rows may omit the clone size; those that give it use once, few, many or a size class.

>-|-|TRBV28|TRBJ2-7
TGTGCCAGCAGGAGTAACAACAGGGAGAAGTGGCTGCACGAGCAGTACTTC
CASRSNNREKWLHEQYF
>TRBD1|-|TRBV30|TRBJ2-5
TGTGCCTGGAGGCTGACAGGGGGCGTAGAGACCCAGTACTTC
CAWRLTGGVETQYF
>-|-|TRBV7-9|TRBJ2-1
TGTGCCAGCAGCTTCAGGGCAGGAGAGTACAATGAGCAGTTCTTC
CASSFRAGEYNEQFF
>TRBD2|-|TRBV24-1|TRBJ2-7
TGTGCCACCAGTGATTTCTCGCTAGCGGGAGTCGTAATTTTCCACGAGCAGTACTTC
CATSDFSLAGVVIFHEQYF
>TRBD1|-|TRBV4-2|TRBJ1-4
TGTGCCAGCAGCCAAGATCTCGGGATGAGACAGGGGAGGGATGAAAAACTGTTTTTT
CASSQDLGMRQGRDEKLFF
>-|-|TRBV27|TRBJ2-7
TGTGCCAGCAGCTTCACAGGGTCCTTTTTCTACGAGCAGTACTTC
CASSFTGSFFYEQYF
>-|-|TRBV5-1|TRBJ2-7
TGCGCCAGCAGCTTGCGAGCGGCGGAATACGAGCAGTACTTC
CASSLRAAEYEQYF
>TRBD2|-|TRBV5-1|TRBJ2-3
TGCGCCAGCAGCGCCCGACTAGCGGGAGGGCCAGATACGCAGTATTTT
CASSARLAGGPDTQYF
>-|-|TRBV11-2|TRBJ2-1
TGTGCCAGCAGCTTCCGGCGGGGCGGAGGGGAGCAGTTCTTC
CASSFRRGGGEQFF
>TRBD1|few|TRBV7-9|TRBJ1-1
TGTGCCAGCAGCTTCGGGACAGGGTTCACTGAAGCTTTCTTT
CASSFGTGFTEAFF
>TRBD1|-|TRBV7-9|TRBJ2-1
TGTGCCAGCGACCGGGGACAGGGGTCGTATGAGCAGTTCTTC
CASDRGQGSYEQFF
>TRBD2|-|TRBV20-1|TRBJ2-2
TGCAGTGCTAGTTCCCTAGCGGGAGGGCCCGGGGAGCTGTTTTTT
CSASSLAGGPGELFF
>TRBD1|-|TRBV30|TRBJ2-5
TGTGCCTGGAATTGGCCCGGGACAGGGTATCAAGAGACCCAGTACTTC
CAWNWPGTGYQETQYF
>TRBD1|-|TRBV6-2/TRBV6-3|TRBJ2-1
TGTGCCAGCAGCACCGTCGACAGGGGCCATGAGCAGTTCTTC
CASSTVDRGHEQFF
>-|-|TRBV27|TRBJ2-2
TGTGCCAGCAGTTTAGACTTGAACACCGGGGAGCTGTTTTTT
CASSLDLNTGELFF
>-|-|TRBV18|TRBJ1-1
TGTGCCAGCTCACCGACCGGGACAACGAACACTGAAGCTTTCTTT
CASSPTGTTNTEAFF
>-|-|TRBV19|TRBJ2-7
TGTGCCACGTTAGACAGTGGCGGGACCTACGAGCAGTACTTC
CATLDSGGTYEQYF
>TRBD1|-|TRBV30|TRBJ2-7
TGTGCCTGGGGAACGGGACAGGGAGATTACGAGCAGTACTTC
CAWGTGQGDYEQYF
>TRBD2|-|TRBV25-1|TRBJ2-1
TGTGCCAGCACGGGACTAGCGGCCTACAATGAGCAGTTCTTC
CASTGLAAYNEQFF
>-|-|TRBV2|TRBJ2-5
TGTGCCAGCGGAAGAAGCCGACAGCCCCAAGAGACCCAGTACTTC
CASGRSRQPQETQYF
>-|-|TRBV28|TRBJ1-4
TGTGCCAGCAGTGGGACTCTTAATGAAAAACTGTTTTTT
CASSGTLNEKLFF
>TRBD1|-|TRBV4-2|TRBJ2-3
TGTGCCAGCAGCCAAACCTCCGCGGACAGGGGGATACGGAATACGCAGTATTTT
CASSQTSADRGIRNTQYF
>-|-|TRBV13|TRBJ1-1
TGTGCCAGCAGCACCCAAACAGGGCTGAACACTGAAGCTTTCTTT
CASSTQTGLNTEAFF
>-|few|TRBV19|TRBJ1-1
TGTGCCAGTAGTATGAGGGAATCGAACACTGAAGCTTTCTTT
CASSMRESNTEAFF
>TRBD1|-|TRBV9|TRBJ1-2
TGTGCCAGCAGCCTAGACAGGGCATATGGCTACACCTTC
CASSLDRAYGYTF
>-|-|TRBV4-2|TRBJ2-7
TGTGCCAGCAGCCAAATGGGGCGGACCTACGAGCAGTACTTC
CASSQMGRTYEQYF
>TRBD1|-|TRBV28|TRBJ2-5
TGTGCCAGCAGTTTGGGGGACAGGGGCAGGGAGACCCAGTACTTC
CASSLGDRGRETQYF
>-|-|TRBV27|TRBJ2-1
TGTGCCAGCAGTTTAACGGCGGGAATAGTCGTGGATGAGCAGTTCTTC
CASSLTAGIVVDEQFF
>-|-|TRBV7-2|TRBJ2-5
TGTGCCAGCAGCTTTATGAGCGGTCAAGAGACCCAGTACTTC
CASSFMSGQETQYF
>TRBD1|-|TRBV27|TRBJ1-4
TGTGCCAGCAGCCCTTTCGGACAGGGAAATGAAAAACTGTTTTTT
CASSPFGQGNEKLFF
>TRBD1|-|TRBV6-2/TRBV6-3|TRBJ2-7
TGTGCCAGCAGTTACCGACCGTTTCCAGGGGGCTTTAACGAGCAGTACTTC
CASSYRPFPGGFNEQYF
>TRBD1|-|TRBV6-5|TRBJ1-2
TGTGCCAGCAGTTACCTGGGACAGGGACGAATGGTAGGCTACACCTTC
CASSYLGQGRMVGYTF
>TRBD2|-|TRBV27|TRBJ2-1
TGTGCCAGCAGTTCAGGGACTAGCGGGAGAAATGAGCAGTTCTTC
CASSSGTSGRNEQFF
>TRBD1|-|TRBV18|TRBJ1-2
TGTGCCAGTCGGCGACAGGGGGACTATGGCTACACCTTC
CASRRQGDYGYTF
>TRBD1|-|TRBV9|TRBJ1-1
TGTGCCAGCAGCGCAAGAGACAGGGCAATTGAAGCTTTCTTT
CASSARDRAIEAFF
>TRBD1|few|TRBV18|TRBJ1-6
TGTGCCAGCTCAGCAGGGGGCCGGGATAATTCACCCCTCCACTTT
CASSAGGRDNSPLHF
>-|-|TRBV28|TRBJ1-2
TGTGCCAGCGGTGACAACAGGTCCGGCGGCTACACCTTC
CASGDNRSGGYTF
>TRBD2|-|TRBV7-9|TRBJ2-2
TGTGCCAGCAGCCCCCCCCTAGCGGAAAGAAACACCGGGGAGCTGTTTTTT
CASSPPLAERNTGELFF
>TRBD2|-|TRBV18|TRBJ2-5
TGTGCCAGCTCACCACGGGAGGGTACCAAAGAGACCCAGTACTTC
CASSPREGTKETQYF
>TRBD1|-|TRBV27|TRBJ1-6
TGTGCCAGCAAGCGACAGGGGCCCACAAATTCACCCCTCCACTTT
CASKRQGPTNSPLHF
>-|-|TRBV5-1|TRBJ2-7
TGCGCCAGCAGCTTGGCCGGATTAGGGGGTCTCGCCGAGCAGTACTTC
CASSLAGLGGLAEQYF
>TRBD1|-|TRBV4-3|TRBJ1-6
TGCGCCAGCAGCCAAGATCAGGGGGCTGATTCACCCCTCCACTTT
CASSQDQGADSPLHF
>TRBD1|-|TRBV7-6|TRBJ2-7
TGTGCCAGCAGCTTAGTTCAGGGGGCTGTCGAGCAGTACTTC
CASSLVQGAVEQYF
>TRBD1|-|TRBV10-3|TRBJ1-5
TGTGCCATCAGAACGGGACAGGGGGATCAGCCCCAGCATTTT
CAIRTGQGDQPQHF
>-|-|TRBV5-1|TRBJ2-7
TGCGCCAGCAGTTTCGGGGACGAGCAGTACTTC
CASSFGDEQYF
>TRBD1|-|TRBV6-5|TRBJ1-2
TGTGCCAGCAGCAGGACAGGCCGGCTTGGCTACACCTTC
CASSRTGRLGYTF
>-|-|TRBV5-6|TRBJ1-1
TGTGCCAGCAGCTTGGTAGGAGGTCGGACTGAAGCTTTCTTT
CASSLVGGRTEAFF
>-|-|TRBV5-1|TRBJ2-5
TGCGCCAGCAGCCCCGACAGGACTGAAGAGACCCAGTACTTC
CASSPDRTEETQYF
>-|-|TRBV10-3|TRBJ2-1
TGTGCCATCAGGGCCGGGACTTTCGTTGAGCAGTTCTTC
CAIRAGTFVEQFF
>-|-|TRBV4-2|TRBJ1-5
TGTGCCAGCAGCCAAGCACCCGGACAGATGGGGAATCAGCCCCAGCATTTT
CASSQAPGQMGNQPQHF
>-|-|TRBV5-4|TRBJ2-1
TGTGCCAGCAGCTTGAAAGGGGCCACCGGGGGCAATGAGCAGTTCTTC
CASSLKGATGGNEQFF
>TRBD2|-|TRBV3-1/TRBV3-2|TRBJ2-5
TGTGCCAGCAGCCGCTCCGCGGGGGGCAGGGAGACCCAGTACTTC
CASSRSAGGRETQYF
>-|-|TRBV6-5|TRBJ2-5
TGTGCCAGTAGGACACCTCAAGAGACCCAGTACTTC
CASRTPQETQYF
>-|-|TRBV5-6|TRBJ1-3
TGTGCCAGCAGCTTGGCCGCGGGGCCTGGAAACACCATATATTTT
CASSLAAGPGNTIYF
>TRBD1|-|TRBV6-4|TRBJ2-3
TGTGCCAGCAGCCGGGACAGTAGCACAGATACGCAGTATTTT
CASSRDSSTDTQYF